The clone carrying this TCR beta chain was seen only once. These data originate in a study of blood T cell repertoires in COVID-19. Study overall: Sources were T cells, B-cell-depleted T cells, or PBMCs; the material itself was cDNA or gDNA.

This CDR3 has 15 residues. V was shortened by 4 bases and J by 5 bases, with 14 bases between the two germline ends. Germline assignment: CDR1 SNHLY and CDR2 FYNNEI. Profiled with immunoSEQ multiplex PCR; TCRdb holds only in-frame clones, not every one. The top ten clones hold approximately 5.1% of a sample with approximately 190,000 clones, approximately 84% of them seen once. Sequencing was carried out using peripheral blood. The V and J genes are TRBV2 and TRBJ2-2, with D perhaps matching TRBD2 (5 bases). This TCR came from a woman between 65 and 79 years old with active or convalescent COVID-19. The CDR3 here is CASSVLPEVTGELFF. CDR3 bases: TGTGCCAGCAGTGTTCTACCGGAGGTTACCGGGGAGCTGTTTTTT.